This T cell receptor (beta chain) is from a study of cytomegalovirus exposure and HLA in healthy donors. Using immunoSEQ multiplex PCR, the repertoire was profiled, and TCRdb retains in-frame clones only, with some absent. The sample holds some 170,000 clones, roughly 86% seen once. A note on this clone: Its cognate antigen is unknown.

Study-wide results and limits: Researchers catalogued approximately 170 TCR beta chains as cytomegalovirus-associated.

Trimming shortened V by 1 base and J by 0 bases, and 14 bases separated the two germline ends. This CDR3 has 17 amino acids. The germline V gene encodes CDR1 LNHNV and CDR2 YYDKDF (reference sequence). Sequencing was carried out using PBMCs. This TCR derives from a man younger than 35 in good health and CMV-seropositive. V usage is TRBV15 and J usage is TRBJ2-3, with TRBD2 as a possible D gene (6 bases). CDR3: CATSRGGGISSTDTQYF. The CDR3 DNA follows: TGTGCCACCAGCAGAGGCGGAGGGATCTCTAGCACAGATACGCAGTATTTT.